This T cell receptor (beta chain) came from a study of blood T cell repertoires in COVID-19. This clone was seen just once. Trimming stripped 3 bases from V and 2 bases from J, with 12 bases between. Looked up from germline, CDR1 is MNHEY and CDR2 is SVGAGI. The CDR3 contains 15 residues. In the authors' workflow: Estimation of nucleated cell counts was performed using reference gene primer amplification. TCRdb's copy holds only in-frame clones and misses some; the assay was immunoSEQ multiplex PCR. V and J calls and clone size follow that table, whereas D and trimming were derived from the DNA. Seen here are hundreds of thousands of clones, roughly nine tenths observed once, and the top ten hold around 1.1%.

The rearrangement joins TRBV6-5 to TRBJ2-3; D ambiguous. The sample taken for sequencing was PBMCs or T cells enriched from blood (not recorded which). The receptor was isolated from a man aged 25-45 years who had recovered from COVID-19. CDR3 nucleotides: TGTGCCAGCAGTTATCGGTCACGCGCCACAGATACGCAGTATTTT. Translated, it gives CASSYRSRATDTQYF.